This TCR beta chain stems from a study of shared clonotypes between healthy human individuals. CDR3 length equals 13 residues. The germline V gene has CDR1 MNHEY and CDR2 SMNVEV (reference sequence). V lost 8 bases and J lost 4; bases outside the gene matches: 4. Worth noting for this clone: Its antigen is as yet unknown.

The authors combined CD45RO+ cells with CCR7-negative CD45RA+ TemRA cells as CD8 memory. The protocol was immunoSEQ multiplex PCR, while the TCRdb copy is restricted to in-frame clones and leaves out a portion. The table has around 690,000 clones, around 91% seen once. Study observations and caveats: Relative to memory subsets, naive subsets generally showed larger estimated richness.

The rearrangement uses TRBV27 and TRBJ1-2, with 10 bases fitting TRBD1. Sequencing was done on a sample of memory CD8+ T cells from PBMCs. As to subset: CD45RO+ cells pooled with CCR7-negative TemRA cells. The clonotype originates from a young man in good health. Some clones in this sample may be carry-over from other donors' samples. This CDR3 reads CASGRTGGYGYTF. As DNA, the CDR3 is TGTGCCAGCGGACGGACAGGGGGCTATGGCTACACCTTC.